This T cell receptor (beta chain) comes out of a study of OX40 agonist ivuxolimab in advanced cancers. After removal of 6 bases from V and 6 bases from J, the junction contained 4 bases not matched to a gene. Looked up from germline, CDR1 is SNHLY and CDR2 is FYNNEI. The CDR3 has 13 residues. Data came from immunoSEQ multiplex PCR; TCRdb stores just in-frame clones and leaves some out. There are approximately 63,000 clones in the sample; around 86% occur only once, and 1.2% lies in the top ten. This clone was detected only once. Sequenced here: CD4+ or CD8+ T cells sorted from blood, sampled in a trial of the OX40 agonist ivuxolimab. The sequence came from an adult with an advanced solid tumor such as melanoma, head and neck, liver or kidney cancer. The J gene is TRBJ1-2, the V gene TRBV2; 10 bases match TRBD1. CDR3 sequence reads: CASRRTGGHGYTF. CDR3 coding DNA: TGTGCCAGCAGGCGGACAGGGGGGCATGGCTACACCTTC.